The present T cell receptor beta chain was sequenced within a study of Ad26.COV2.S vaccination and SARS-CoV-2 variants. V lost 3 bases to trimming and J lost 10 bases; unmatched junction nucleotides: 5. There are 12 residues in the CDR3. Germline assignment: CDR1 LNHDA and CDR2 SQIVND (reference sequence). The data were produced by immunoSEQ multiplex PCR, yet TCRdb's version contains in-frame clones alone and is incomplete. The sample has approximately 97,000 clones; roughly 80% are singletons. This chain uses TRBV19 with TRBJ1-2, with 7 positions matching TRBD1. This specimen was peripheral blood, taken after recovery from COVID-19. The TCR sequence derives from a human donor who had recovered from COVID-19. CDR3 DNA sequence: TGTGCCAGTAGTATTCTGACAGGGCCCTACACCTTC. This translates into CASSILTGPYTF. Full variable domain (missing parts from reference TRBV19 and TRBJ1-2): DGGITQSPKYLFRKEGQNVTLSCEQNLNHDAMYWYRQDPGQGLRLIYYSQIVNDFQKGDIAEGYSVSREKKESFPLTVTSAQKNPTAFYLCASSILTGPYTFGSGTRLTVV.